Described below is a single TCR beta chain sequence and its context. Its target is not known. Vbeta (60) and Jbeta (13) primers were used in the PCR. The method was immunoSEQ multiplex PCR; TCRdb's version includes in-frame clones alone and lacks a portion of them. The sample holds around 170,000 clones, 71% seen once. This sample is drawn from a study of cytomegalovirus exposure and HLA in healthy donors. Findings of the study overall: TCR beta sequences reportedly predicted the HLA-A and HLA-B alleles of most subjects accurately. The study labeled more than 150 TCR beta chains cytomegalovirus-associated.

The germline CDR1 and CDR2 sequences are SGHVS and FQNEAQ. The V end was cut by 5 bases, the J end by 2 bases, with 18 bases between. The CDR3 spans 16 residues. The sequence was collected from a girl under 18 in good health and CMV-seronegative. The chain links TRBV7-8 to TRBJ2-5; weak D call: TRBD2 (8 bases). The sequenced sample consisted of PBMCs. In nucleotides, the CDR3 is TGTGCCAGCAGCCCCGAGGGGGCTAGCGGGCAAGAGACCCAGTACTTC. Its protein is CASSPEGASGQETQYF. Filled out from reference TRBV7-8 and TRBJ2-5, the complete variable domain reads GAGVSQSPRYKVAKRGQDVALRCDPISGHVSLFWYQQALGQGPEFLTYFQNEAQLDKSGLPSDRFFAERPEGSVSTLKIQRTQQEDSAVYLCASSPEGASGQETQYFGPGTRLLVL.